These T cell receptor beta chains were read from a single sample in a study of Tregs in tolerant kidney transplant recipients. Libraries were prepared by immunoSEQ multiplex PCR; TCRdb keeps only in-frame clonotypes and omits some of them. The data hold roughly 46,000 clones, with roughly nine tenths observed a single time. Material for sequencing was Tregs from blood. The receptors shown here come from a human donor in good health. CDR3s include the opening cysteine and the closing phenylalanine or tryptophan. A D gene is named only where the DNA matches it firmly. Not all rows give a size; the values are once, few, many and, for expanded clones, a class.

v_call	j_call	d_call	clone_size	cdr3_nt	cdr3_aa
TRBV6-1	TRBJ2-2	TRBD1	-	TGTGCCGGCAGTCCGGGACAGGGTGACACCGGGGAGCTGTTTTTT	CAGSPGQGDTGELFF
TRBV7-3	TRBJ1-1	-	-	TGTGCCAGCAGCCCAAGCGGGCTCACTGAAGCTTTCTTT	CASSPSGLTEAFF
TRBV10-1	TRBJ2-7	-	-	TGCGCCAGCAGTGAAGGTCTCTACGAGCAGTACTTC	CASSEGLYEQYF
TRBV6-5	TRBJ2-3	-	-	TGTGCCAGCAGCCCCGGATTGGGCACAGATACGCAGTATTTT	CASSPGLGTDTQYF
TRBV7-2	TRBJ2-5	-	-	TGTGCCAGCAGCCAGGAGTCGGTCATCCCTACAAGGGGGGAGACCCAGTACTTC	CASSQESVIPTRGETQYF
TRBV5-5	TRBJ2-3	-	-	TGTGCCAGCAGCCTACCGGTAGATACGCAGTATTTT	CASSLPVDTQYF
TRBV5-8	TRBJ1-4	-	-	TGTGCCAGCAGCGGTCGGACGGATGAAAAACTGTTTTTT	CASSGRTDEKLFF
TRBV9	TRBJ2-7	TRBD1	-	TGTGCCAGCAGCACCGGACAGGTAACCGAGCAGTACTTC	CASSTGQVTEQYF
TRBV5-1	TRBJ1-5	-	-	TGCGCCAGCAGCTTTTCCGGCGGTCAGCCCCAGCATTTT	CASSFSGGQPQHF
TRBV30	TRBJ2-3	TRBD2	-	TGTGCCTGGAGTGCTAGCGGGACACGAGATACGCAGTATTTT	CAWSASGTRDTQYF
TRBV18	TRBJ1-1	-	-	TGTGCCAGCTCACCAGGCAGCCTGAACACTGAAGCTTTCTTT	CASSPGSLNTEAFF
TRBV5-1	TRBJ2-1	-	-	TGCGCCAGCAGCTTGGGGCCAGGGCAAAATGAGCAGTTCTTC	CASSLGPGQNEQFF
TRBV6-4	TRBJ1-5	TRBD1	-	TGTGCCAGCAGTGCGGGGACAGGGGGCAATCAGCCCCAGCATTTT	CASSAGTGGNQPQHF
TRBV5-6	TRBJ1-2	-	-	TGTGCCAGCAGCATTGGAGGGGCGGGCTATGGCTACACCTTC	CASSIGGAGYGYTF
TRBV9	TRBJ2-3	-	-	TGTGCCAGCAGTTTCCGGAGCACAGATACGCAGTATTTT	CASSFRSTDTQYF
TRBV19	TRBJ1-6	-	-	TGTGCCAGTAGTATAGATCTGAGGAGACAGGACAATTCACCCCTCCACTTT	CASSIDLRRQDNSPLHF
TRBV10-3	TRBJ2-7	TRBD2	-	TGTGCCATCAGTGACCCTCGGGTCCCAGCGGGGGCCTACGAGCAGTACTTC	CAISDPRVPAGAYEQYF
TRBV21-1	TRBJ2-3	-	-	TGTGCCAGCAGCAGGAGCGGCCGCACAGATACGCAGTATTTT	CASSRSGRTDTQYF
TRBV30	TRBJ2-1	-	once	TGTGCCTGGAGCCGACGGGGGACCACCAATGAGCAGTTCTTC	CAWSRRGTTNEQFF
TRBV5-1	TRBJ2-1	-	-	TGCGCCAGCAGCTTGGACGGGTATTCCTACAATGAGCAGTTCTTC	CASSLDGYSYNEQFF
TRBV18	TRBJ2-4	TRBD1	once	TGTGCCAGCTGGGGACAGGGGGCCAAAAACATTCAGTACTTC	CASWGQGAKNIQYF
TRBV10-1	TRBJ1-1	-	-	TGCGCCAGCAGTGAGTCGAGAGGAAGGGCTTTCTTT	CASSESRGRAFF
TRBV30	TRBJ2-2	-	-	TGTGCCTGGAGGGTAGGGTGGGCCGGGGAGCTGTTTTTT	CAWRVGWAGELFF
TRBV9	TRBJ2-5	-	-	TGTGCCAGCAGCGTAGTACCTAGTGGCGAGACCCAGTACTTC	CASSVVPSGETQYF
TRBV5-6	TRBJ2-6	TRBD1	-	TGTGCCAGCAGCTTGGAACCGGGACAGGGCAACGTCCTGACTTTC	CASSLEPGQGNVLTF
TRBV5-6	TRBJ1-5	-	-	TGTGCCAGCAGCCCCGGAGGGGGTAGCAATCAGCCCCAGCATTTT	CASSPGGGSNQPQHF
TRBV5-1	TRBJ2-5	TRBD2	-	TGCGCCAGCAGCCTGGCGGGGACTAGTGCTGAGACCCAGTACTTC	CASSLAGTSAETQYF
TRBV6-6	TRBJ1-5	-	-	TGTGCCAGCCGCAGGTGGGATAGCAATCAGCCCCAGCATTTT	CASRRWDSNQPQHF
TRBV5-1	TRBJ2-1	TRBD2	-	TGCGCCAGCAGCACCGGACTAGCGGGAGTGTGGAATGAGCAGTTCTTC	CASSTGLAGVWNEQFF
TRBV6-1	TRBJ1-1	-	-	TGTGCCAGCAGTGAACAGGGAGGGCCCACTGAAGCTTTCTTT	CASSEQGGPTEAFF
TRBV6-1	TRBJ2-7	-	-	TGTGCCAGCAGTGTAGGCCCGCTTCCCGTGCAGTACTTC	CASSVGPLPVQYF
TRBV30	TRBJ1-5	-	-	TGTGCCTGGAGTGAACAGCCTAATCAGCCCCAGCATTTT	CAWSEQPNQPQHF
TRBV7-9	TRBJ1-5	TRBD1	-	TGTGCCAGCAGCTTAACCACAGGGGGCAATCAGCCCCAGCATTTT	CASSLTTGGNQPQHF
TRBV5-1	TRBJ1-1	-	-	TGCGCCAGCAGCGGGCAGGCGAACACTGAAGCTTTCTTT	CASSGQANTEAFF
TRBV5-1	TRBJ2-2	TRBD2	-	TGCGCCAGCAGAGCGGGGGACTATAACACCGGGGAGCTGTTTTTT	CASRAGDYNTGELFF